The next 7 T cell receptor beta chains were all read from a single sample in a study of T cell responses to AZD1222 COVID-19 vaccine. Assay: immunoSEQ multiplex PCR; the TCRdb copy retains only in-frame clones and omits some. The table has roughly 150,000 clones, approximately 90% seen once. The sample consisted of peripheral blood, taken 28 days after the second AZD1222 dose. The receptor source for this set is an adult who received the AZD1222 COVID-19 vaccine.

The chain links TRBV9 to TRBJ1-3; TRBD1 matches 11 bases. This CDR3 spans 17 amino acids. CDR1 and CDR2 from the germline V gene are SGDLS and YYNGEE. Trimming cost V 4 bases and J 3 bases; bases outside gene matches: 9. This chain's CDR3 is CASSPRPGTGGGNTIYF. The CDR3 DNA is TGTGCCAGCAGCCCCCGACCTGGGACAGGGGGTGGAAACACCATATATTTT.

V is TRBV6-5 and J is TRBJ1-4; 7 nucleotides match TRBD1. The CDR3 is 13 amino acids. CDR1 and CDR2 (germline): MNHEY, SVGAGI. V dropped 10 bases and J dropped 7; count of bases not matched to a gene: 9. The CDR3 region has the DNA TGTGCCACCACGACAGGGTTTGGTGAAAAACTGTTTTTT. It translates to CATTTGFGEKLFF.

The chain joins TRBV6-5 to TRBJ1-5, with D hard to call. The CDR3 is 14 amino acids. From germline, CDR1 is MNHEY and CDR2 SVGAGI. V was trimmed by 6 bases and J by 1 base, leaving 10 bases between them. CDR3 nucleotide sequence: TGTGCCAGCAGGGACTTTAGGAGCAATCAGCCCCAGCATTTT. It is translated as CASRDFRSNQPQHF.

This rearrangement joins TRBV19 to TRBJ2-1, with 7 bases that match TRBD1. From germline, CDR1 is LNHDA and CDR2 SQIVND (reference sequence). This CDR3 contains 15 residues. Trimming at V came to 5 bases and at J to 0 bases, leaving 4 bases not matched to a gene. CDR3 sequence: CASSPTGSSYNEQFF. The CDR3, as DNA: TGTGCCAGTAGTCCGACAGGGAGCTCCTACAATGAGCAGTTCTTC.

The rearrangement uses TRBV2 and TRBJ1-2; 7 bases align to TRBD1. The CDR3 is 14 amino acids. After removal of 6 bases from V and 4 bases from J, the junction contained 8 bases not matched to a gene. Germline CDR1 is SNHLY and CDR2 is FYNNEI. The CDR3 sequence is CASRTTGTGYGYTF. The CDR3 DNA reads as TGTGCCAGCAGGACGACAGGGACGGGCTATGGCTACACCTTC. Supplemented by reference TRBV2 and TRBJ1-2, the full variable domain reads EPEVTQTPSHQVTQMGQEVILRCVPISNHLYFYWYRQILGQKVEFLVSFYNNEISEKSEIFDDQFSVERPDGSNFTLKIRSTKLEDSAMYFCASRTTGTGYGYTFGSGTRLTVV.

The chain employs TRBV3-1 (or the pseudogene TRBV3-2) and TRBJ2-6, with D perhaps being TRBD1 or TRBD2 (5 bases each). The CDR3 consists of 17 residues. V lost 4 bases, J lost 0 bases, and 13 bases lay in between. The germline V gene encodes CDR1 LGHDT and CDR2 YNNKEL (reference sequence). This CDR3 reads CASSRDRPSSGANVLTF. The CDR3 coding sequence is TGTGCCAGCAGCCGGGACCGACCCAGCTCTGGGGCCAACGTCCTGACTTTC.

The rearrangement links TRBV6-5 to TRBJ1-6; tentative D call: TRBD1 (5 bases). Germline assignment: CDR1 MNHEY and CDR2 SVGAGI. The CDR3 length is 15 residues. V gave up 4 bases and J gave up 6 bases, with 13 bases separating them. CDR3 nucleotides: TGTGCCAGCAGTTCCTACTCGGGGCGTAATTCACCCCTCCACTTT. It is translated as CASSSYSGRNSPLHF.